The source of this T cell receptor beta chain is a study of T-cell memory formation after mild COVID-19. For the study at large: For the most part, TCR clusters were specific to one donor. Overall study findings and caveats: Clones that contracted clustered mainly in CM and EM if CD4+ and in EMRA if CD8+.

Constant-segment primers served in 5'RACE that generated TCR alpha and TCR beta cDNA libraries bearing sample barcodes and UMIs. Using its own MiXCR run on the 5' RACE reads, TCRdb lists one record per CDR3 protein. Of about 560,000 distinct CDR3 sequences listed, roughly 20% are singletons. Turning to this clonotype: Its specificity is not known.

J was trimmed by 4 bases and V by 0 bases; bases with no gene match: 4. This CDR3 contains 16 residues. Germline V gives CDR1 LGHDT, CDR2 YNNKEL (reference sequence). Sequenced sample: PBMCs or a T cell subset sorted from them (not recorded which). This chain links TRBV3-1 with TRBJ2-1; 9 bases are shared with TRBD2. The receptor was derived from an adult woman who had mild COVID-19 (a few samples of this study predate the infection). Cell type and time point are not known. DNA for the CDR3: TGTGCCAGCAGCCAAGATCTAGCGGGAAGATACAATGAGCAGTTCTTC. Its protein is CASSQDLAGRYNEQFF.